This T cell receptor (beta chain) was captured by sequencing in a study of cytotoxic CD8 clonotypes in ibrutinib-treated CLL. Study details: Responses: around 25 partial, 2 complete; after median approximately 68 months, roughly 15 stayed remitted, approximately twelve progressed. Samples showed on average around 240,000 productive templates and 80,000 to 100,000 productive rearrangements.

The method was immunoSEQ multiplex PCR; TCRdb's version includes in-frame clones alone and lacks a portion of them. Of roughly 200,000 clones in the sample, 70% were seen once. Study-wide points: Public clonotypes proved infrequent, and on treatment they shrank or remained steady. Researchers report that baseline clonality outpaced age-matched healthy donors and tracked circulating CD8+ T-cell counts.

Points on this clone: What it binds is unknown.

The CDR3 sequence is 15 residues long. CDR1 LNHNV and CDR2 YYDKDF come from the germline V gene (reference sequence). J was trimmed by 4 bases and V by 1 base; bases with no gene match: 2. This material consisted of PBMCs, taken after 12 months of ibrutinib treatment. The TCR was taken from a human donor with chronic lymphocytic leukemia. The chain recombines TRBV15 with TRBJ2-3, with 10 bases aligning to TRBD1. In DNA, the CDR3 is TGTGCCACCAGCAGAGGTGGACAGGGGGCAGATACGCAGTATTTT. It codes for CATSRGGQGADTQYF.